These 29 T cell receptor beta chains were all obtained from the same sample, sequenced in a study of T-cell reconstitution after alpha-beta-depleted transplantation in children. Preparation of the TCRbeta library was carried out with unique molecular identifiers. One entry per CDR3 protein results from TCRdb running MiXCR on the PCR reads. The sample lists some 450,000 distinct CDR3 sequences, 43% occurring once. The source was PBMCs, collected before TCRalphabeta/CD19-depleted stem cell transplant. The receptor source for this set is a girl aged 2 to 9 with aplastic anemia, due to receive a stem cell transplant.

This clonotype was counted many times. The chain recombines TRBV29-1 with TRBJ2-2, with D perhaps being TRBD1 or TRBD2 (6 bases each). V dropped 4 bases and J dropped 5 bases, with 8 bases sitting between them. Germline-derived CDR1 and CDR2 are SQVTM and ANQGSEA. The length of the CDR3 is 12 residues. The CDR3 DNA sequence: TGCAGCGTTGGAGGGGGGACCGGGGAGCTGTTTTTT. Protein sequence: CSVGGGTGELFF.

This clonotype was counted between two and nine times. The rearrangement links TRBV27 to TRBJ2-7; tentatively, D is TRBD2 (6 bases). Trimming cost V 8 bases and J 7 bases, with 21 bases left between them. CDR1 and CDR2 from the germline V gene are MNHEY and SMNVEV (reference sequence). This CDR3 has 14 residues. The CDR3 spells CASGRSGSRGEQYF. The DNA of the CDR3 is TGTGCCAGCGGACGAAGCGGCTCCCGGGGGGAGCAGTACTTC.

This clonotype was detected many times. The CDR3 spells CASTPGEAGDGETQYF. The CDR3 region has the DNA TGTGCCAGCACCCCCGGGGAAGCGGGAGACGGTGAGACCCAGTACTTC. The chain is built from TRBV12-3 or TRBV12-4 and TRBJ2-5; 8 positions match TRBD2. This CDR3 has 16 residues. V dropped 7 bases and J dropped 5; count of bases not matched to a gene: 15.

The sample holds a few counts of this clonotype. The V and J genes are TRBV12-3 or TRBV12-4 and TRBJ1-1, with TRBD1 matching over 9 bases. The J segment lost 8 bases and the V segment lost 5 bases, leaving 6 bases of the junction unmatched. The CDR3 totals 13 residues. The CDR3: CASSQRQGGEAFF. Written as DNA, the CDR3 is TGTGCCAGCAGTCAGAGACAGGGGGGGGAAGCTTTCTTT.

V usage is TRBV7-2 and J usage is TRBJ2-5; no firm D call. This CDR3 region has 14 residues. V dropped 2 bases and J dropped 1 base, with 8 bases sitting between them. Germline loops: CDR1 SGHTA, CDR2 FQGNSA. CDR3 coding DNA: TGTGCCAGCAGCTTATTGGGGTCCCAAGAGACCCAGTACTTC. Encoded protein: CASSLLGSQETQYF.

The table lists this clonotype with a few counts. CDR3 in amino acids: CASGPGTGRNSPLHF. The CDR3, as DNA: TGTGCCAGCGGTCCCGGGACAGGCCGTAATTCACCCCTCCACTTT. The gene calls are TRBV12-3 or TRBV12-4 and TRBJ1-6; 8 nucleotides agree with TRBD1. Losses at the gene ends were 8 bases for V and 6 bases for J; bases not matched to a gene: 9. The CDR3 covers 15 residues.

Here the CDR3 reads CASSAGQRTDTQYF. DNA for the CDR3: TGCGCCAGCAGCGCCGGGCAGCGCACAGATACGCAGTATTTT. V is TRBV5-1 and J is TRBJ2-3; D remains unclear. V was cut by 4 bases and J by 1 base, with 10 bases left in between. Germline V gives CDR1 SGHRS, CDR2 YFSETQ. There are 14 residues in the CDR3.

This clonotype was counted only a few times. The chain couples TRBV20-1 to TRBJ2-2, with a possible D match to TRBD2 (5 bases). V dropped 6 bases and J dropped 0 bases, with 14 bases sitting between them. The CDR3 is 15 amino acids. Germline lookup yields CDR1 DFQATT and CDR2 SNEGSKA (reference sequence). The CDR3 DNA reads TGCAGTGCCATCCGGACTCAAACGAACACCGGGGAGCTGTTTTTT. Its protein product is CSAIRTQTNTGELFF.

The chain is built from TRBV4-1 and TRBJ2-7; 7 bases are shared with TRBD1. This CDR3 has 14 residues. Germline V gene sequence: CDR1 MGHRA, CDR2 YSYEKL. The J segment lost 2 bases and the V segment lost 4 bases, leaving 5 bases of the junction unmatched. The CDR3 coding sequence is TGCGCCAGCAGCCGCCCAGGGGGAACCTACGAGCAGTACTTC. It yields the protein CASSRPGGTYEQYF.

This clonotype was counted ten times or more. The J gene is TRBJ2-4, the V gene TRBV5-6; D might be TRBD2 (5 bases). V was shortened by 0 bases and J by 7 bases, with 11 bases between the two germline ends. CDR3 length: 14 amino acids. Germline lookup yields CDR1 SGHDT and CDR2 YYEEEE. CDR3 in amino acids: CASSLGLPGNIQYF. CDR3 bases: TGTGCCAGCAGCTTGGGACTACCGGGGAACATTCAGTACTTC.

The chain couples TRBV20-1 to TRBJ2-1; possibly TRBD2 for D (6 bases). The V and J ends lost 3 bases and 4 bases respectively, with 13 bases between them. Germline V gives CDR1 DFQATT, CDR2 SNEGSKA (reference sequence). The CDR3 is 14 residues long. The CDR3 reads CSASRAGTYNEQFF. The CDR3 DNA sequence: TGCAGTGCTAGTCGCGCGGGAACTTACAATGAGCAGTTCTTC.

The rearrangement joins TRBV20-1 to TRBJ2-5; 9 bases line up with TRBD2. V shed 6 bases, J shed 5 bases, and the junction held 7 bases outside the gene matches. CDR1 is DFQATT and CDR2 is SNEGSKA in the germline V gene (reference sequence). The CDR3 covers 13 residues. The CDR3 sequence is CSAPRGGWETQYF. The CDR3 DNA is TGCAGTGCCCCGCGGGGGGGTTGGGAGACCCAGTACTTC.

In its sample, this clonotype was seen many times. The chain carries TRBV6-1 and TRBJ2-5, with D possibly matching TRBD2 (6 bases). The CDR3 has 15 amino acids. Germline CDR1 is MNHNS and CDR2 is SASEGT. Trimming shortened V by 9 bases and J by 0 bases, and 17 bases separated the two germline ends. The CDR3 DNA sequence: TGTGCCAGTTACGGCGGGATCCTGTACCAAGAGACCCAGTACTTC. Translation gives CASYGGILYQETQYF.

Many counts were recorded for this clonotype. This chain joins TRBV7-9 and TRBJ2-1; 8 bases are a match to TRBD2. V lost 2 bases to trimming and J lost 4 bases; unmatched junction nucleotides: 10. The CDR3 covers 17 residues. Germline V gene data show CDR1 as SEHNR and CDR2 as FQNEAQ (reference sequence). The CDR3 DNA follows: TGTGCCAGCAGCTTACCCCCTCTAGCGGGCCCATACAATGAGCAGTTCTTC. It yields the protein CASSLPPLAGPYNEQFF.

This clonotype was seen only a few times. V usage is TRBV5-5 and J usage is TRBJ1-2; D perhaps matches TRBD1 (5 bases). Trimming removed 4 bases from V and 2 bases from J, with 12 bases in between. The CDR3 extends over 14 amino acids. Germline CDR1 and CDR2: SGHKS and YYEKEE (reference sequence). The CDR3 DNA sequence: TGTGCCAGCAGCCACGAGGGGCTCAACTATGGCTACACCTTC. It encodes CASSHEGLNYGYTF.

This clonotype was counted a single time. The rearrangement links TRBV20-1 to TRBJ2-7; D may be TRBD2 (6 bases). V was pared by 3 bases and J by 4 bases, with 19 bases between. Germline V lookup: CDR1 DFQATT, CDR2 SNEGSKA (reference sequence). This CDR3 spans 15 amino acids. The CDR3 DNA reads as TGCAGTGCTAGTAAAAGGTCTAGCGTCAAGTACGAGCAGTACTTC. It yields the protein CSASKRSSVKYEQYF.

The rearrangement uses TRBV4-2 and TRBJ2-1, with D tentatively TRBD2 (6 bases). The CDR3 is 17 amino acids. The germline gives CDR1 LGHNA, CDR2 YNFKEQ. Trimming stripped 6 bases from V and 0 bases from J, with 18 bases between. CDR3 residues: CASRKASGSTSYNEQFF. The DNA for the CDR3 is TGTGCCAGCAGAAAAGCGAGCGGGTCTACCTCCTACAATGAGCAGTTCTTC.

This clonotype was detected many times. This chain connects TRBV10-3 to TRBJ2-5; 7 positions agree with TRBD2. The CDR3 runs 14 residues. The junction had 4 bases not matched to a gene; V was cut back by 2 bases and J by 4 bases. From germline, CDR1 is ENHRY and CDR2 SYGVKD. In DNA, the CDR3 is TGTGCCATCAGTGAGATGGCGGGAGCAGAGACCCAGTACTTC. Protein: CAISEMAGAETQYF.

This clonotype was recorded a few times. The rearrangement joins TRBV11-2 to TRBJ1-1; D unresolved. This CDR3 has 18 residues. The germline V and J ends were trimmed by 4 bases and 1 base, with 22 bases remaining between them. Looked up from germline, CDR1 is SGHAT and CDR2 is FQNNGV. In DNA, the CDR3 is TGTGCCAGCAGCTCCCGTTTCGAATTTCTGGGCCAGAACACTGAAGCTTTCTTT. It codes for CASSSRFEFLGQNTEAFF.

The chain's CDR3 is CSARETSGTHYNEQFF. The CDR3, as DNA: TGCAGTGCTAGAGAGACTAGCGGGACTCACTACAATGAGCAGTTCTTC. V usage is TRBV20-1 and J usage is TRBJ2-1, with TRBD2 matching 11 bases. The CDR3 has 16 residues. The ends lost 0 bases at V and 3 bases at J; junction bases unmatched: 4. Germline V gene lookup returns CDR1 DFQATT and CDR2 SNEGSKA (reference sequence).

The V call is TRBV7-3, the J call TRBJ2-1, with D tentatively TRBD1 (6 bases). The CDR3 consists of 17 residues. Trimming shortened V by 2 bases and J by 2 bases, and 16 bases separated the two germline ends. CDR1 is SGHTA, CDR2 FQGTGA, per germline. CDR3 sequence: CASSLFPSQGTYNEQFF. The CDR3 DNA is TGTGCCAGCAGCTTATTCCCCTCCCAGGGGACCTACAATGAGCAGTTCTTC.

This chain connects TRBV4-1 to TRBJ2-5, with 9 bases aligning to TRBD1. Germline V CDR1 and CDR2: MGHRA, YSYEKL. With 5 bases clipped from V and 3 bases from J, the junction kept 4 bases outside the gene matches. This CDR3 has 14 amino acids. The CDR3 spells CASSARDREETQYF. Here the CDR3 DNA reads TGCGCCAGCAGCGCCCGGGACAGGGAAGAGACCCAGTACTTC.

The V call is TRBV20-1, the J call TRBJ2-1, with D perhaps matching TRBD2 (5 bases). This CDR3 is built from 14 residues. The V end was cut by 6 bases, the J end by 3 bases, with 15 bases between. CDR1 and CDR2 from the germline V gene are DFQATT and SNEGSKA (reference sequence). For the CDR3, the DNA is TGCAGTGCCACGGAGGTAGCAGGCTACAATGAGCAGTTCTTC. This translates into CSATEVAGYNEQFF.

This clonotype was seen more than once but under ten times. This chain joins TRBV6-6 and TRBJ1-2; tentative D call: TRBD1 (5 bases). V was trimmed by 7 bases and J by 3 bases, leaving 12 bases between them. The CDR3 loop spans 13 amino acids. Germline CDR1 and CDR2: MNHNY and SVGAGI (reference sequence). The CDR3 nucleotides are TGTGCCAGCACCGCGGGACTTTACTATGGCTACACCTTC. Encoded protein: CASTAGLYYGYTF.

This clonotype was counted a few times. The chain carries TRBV4-1 and TRBJ2-6; the match to TRBD1 covers 8 bases. Germline assignment: CDR1 MGHRA and CDR2 YSYEKL. With 4 bases clipped from V and 0 bases from J, the junction kept 5 bases outside the gene matches. The CDR3 totals 17 residues. The CDR3 spells CASSRDRLVSGANVLTF. The CDR3, as DNA: TGCGCCAGCAGCCGGGACAGGCTGGTCTCTGGGGCCAACGTCCTGACTTTC.

This clonotype was recorded once. This chain connects TRBV5-1 to TRBJ1-3, with D perhaps matching TRBD1 (6 bases). The CDR3 extends over 12 amino acids. The V end was cut by 3 bases, the J end by 5 bases, with 6 bases between. The germline CDR1 and CDR2 sequences are SGHRS and YFSETQ. The chain's CDR3 is CASSWDRNTIYF. CDR3 coding DNA: TGCGCCAGCAGCTGGGACAGAAACACCATATATTTT.

At least ten counts were recorded for this clonotype. The chain combines TRBV3-1 with TRBJ2-1; perhaps TRBD1 as D (5 bases). Germline V gives CDR1 LGHDT, CDR2 YNNKEL (reference sequence). V lost 4 bases and J 8 bases, leaving 21 bases between the germline ends. The CDR3 length is 16 residues. The CDR3 sequence: CASSPDRGGRLYEQFF. In nucleotides, the CDR3 is TGTGCCAGCAGCCCCGATAGGGGCGGACGACTCTATGAGCAGTTCTTC.

This clonotype was detected many times. This chain connects TRBV29-1 to TRBJ1-1; D might be TRBD1 (5 bases). Trimming pared 7 bases from V and 6 bases from J, leaving 15 bases between. The CDR3 extends over 12 amino acids. The germline V gene has CDR1 SQVTM and CDR2 ANQGSEA. The DNA for the CDR3 is TGCAGCGCATCGGGACCGGCGGCTGAAGCTTTCTTT. This sequence encodes CSASGPAAEAFF.

The chain joins TRBV25-1 to TRBJ1-2, with unresolved D. Germline-derived CDR1 and CDR2 are MGHDK and SYGVNS. There are 13 residues in the CDR3. V lost 2 bases and J lost 2, with 6 bases in between. CDR3 sequence (DNA): TGTGCCAGCAGTGAAGCGGAGAACTATGGCTACACCTTC. It yields the protein CASSEAENYGYTF.